The 6 T cell receptor beta chains given below trace back to one sample, sequenced in a study of blood T cell repertoires in COVID-19. Data came from immunoSEQ multiplex PCR; TCRdb stores just in-frame clones and leaves some out. The sample has around 290,000 clones, around 86% seen once; the top ten hold around 1.7%. Sequencing was carried out using PBMCs or T cells enriched from blood (not recorded which). The receptors were gathered from a woman in her thirties or forties who had recovered from COVID-19.

This clone showed up just a few times. The chain is built from TRBV6-1 and TRBJ2-7; unclear D gene. The CDR3 runs 13 residues. Germline V gene data show CDR1 as MNHNS and CDR2 as SASEGT. Trimming shortened V by 3 bases and J by 3 bases, and 9 bases separated the two germline ends. The CDR3: CASSDGSNYEQYF. CDR3 in DNA: TGTGCCAGCAGTGACGGGTCTAACTACGAGCAGTACTTC.

The CDR3 region is CASSLRTEHYEQYF. Written as DNA, the CDR3 is TGCGCCAGCAGTTTGAGGACAGAACACTACGAGCAGTACTTC. The genes are TRBV10-2 and TRBJ2-7, with D possibly being TRBD1 (6 bases). The V and J ends lost 5 bases and 3 bases respectively, with 14 bases between them. The CDR3 extends over 14 amino acids. Germline CDR1 reads WSHSY; CDR2 reads SAAADI.

This clone was recorded once. V gene TRBV18 combines with J gene TRBJ2-3; possible D gene TRBD2, 6 bases. The V gene lost 4 bases and the J gene lost 2 bases, with 16 bases spanning the gap. Germline CDR1 is KGHSH and CDR2 is LQKENI. The CDR3 sequence is 16 residues long. The CDR3 here is CASSLEVAGTTDTQYF. The CDR3 DNA reads TGTGCCAGCTCACTTGAGGTTGCGGGGACCACAGATACGCAGTATTTT.

Only a few counts were recorded for this clone. The chain carries TRBV10-1 and TRBJ1-1; D is undetermined. The CDR3 is 16 residues long. In germline, CDR1 is WNHNN, CDR2 SYGVQD (reference sequence). The germline V and J ends were trimmed by 3 bases and 6 bases, with 20 bases remaining between them. CDR3 nucleotide sequence: TGCGCCAGCAGTGAAAACCGGACCGGACTTCTATCTGAAGCTTTCTTT. Its protein is CASSENRTGLLSEAFF.

This clone is a singleton in its sample. This chain connects TRBV4-1 to TRBJ2-3; 12 bases fit TRBD2. Germline V gene data show CDR1 as MGHRA and CDR2 as YSYEKL. V dropped 3 bases and J dropped 0; count of bases not matched to a gene: 10. This CDR3 comprises 19 residues. The CDR3 DNA sequence: TGCGCCAGCAGCCACCCTCGGGCTAGCGGGGGGGCTAGCACAGATACGCAGTATTTT. As protein: CASSHPRASGGASTDTQYF.

The chain recombines TRBV9 with TRBJ1-5, with D possibly matching TRBD1 (5 bases). The germline V gene encodes CDR1 SGDLS and CDR2 YYNGEE. The CDR3 totals 15 residues. V was shortened by 0 bases and J by 3 bases, with 10 bases between the two germline ends. The CDR3 sequence: CASSVGQGLNQPQHF. CDR3 bases: TGTGCCAGCAGCGTAGGCCAGGGACTCAATCAGCCCCAGCATTTT.